These 18 T cell receptor beta chains came from one sample sequenced in a study of shared clonotypes between healthy human individuals. Profiling relied on immunoSEQ multiplex PCR, and the TCRdb table lists in-frame clones only, not all of them. The data show about 1 million clones, with more than 75% seen just once and approximately 0.56% held by the top ten. The sample consisted of memory CD4+ T cells from PBMCs. The subset denotes: CD45RA-negative fraction. The receptors derive from a young man in good health. Some clones in this sample may be carry-over from other donors' samples.

As regards this clone: A read error likely explains this, since a far larger clone differs by one base. This chain joins TRBV4-2 and TRBJ2-3; TRBD1 matches at 9 bases. V shed 0 bases, J shed 3 bases, and the junction held 7 bases outside the gene matches. Germline values: CDR1 LGHNA, CDR2 YNFKEQ. The length of the CDR3 is 17 residues. CDR3 loop: CASSQERTGEGTDTQYF. For the CDR3, the DNA is TGTGCCAGCAGCCAAGAGAGGACAGGGGAAGGGACAGATACGCAGTATTTT.

The rearrangement links TRBV19 to TRBJ1-1, with 7 bases lining up with TRBD1. The CDR3 runs to 13 residues. Germline CDR1 reads LNHDA; CDR2 reads SQIVND (reference sequence). The V gene end was trimmed by 7 bases and the J gene end by 4 bases; junction bases not matched to a gene: 6. CDR3 nucleotide sequence: TGTGCCAGTACCGACAGGGACGGCACTGAAGCTTTCTTT. It specifies CASTDRDGTEAFF.

This chain links TRBV11-1 with TRBJ1-1; D gene uncertain. The V and J ends lost 8 bases and 0 bases respectively, with 10 bases between them. CDR3 length equals 13 residues. Germline V gene sequence: CDR1 SGHAT, CDR2 FQDESV (reference sequence). As DNA, the CDR3 is TGTGCCAGCGCGGGGTCCCTGAACACTGAAGCTTTCTTT. It translates to CASAGSLNTEAFF.

V is TRBV5-4 and J is TRBJ2-1, with 10 positions matching TRBD2. The CDR3 runs 15 residues. The germline gives CDR1 SGHNT, CDR2 YYREEE (reference sequence). After removal of 6 bases from V and 9 bases from J, the junction contained 12 bases not matched to a gene. CDR3 in DNA: TGTGCCAGCAACCTCGGGCTAGCGGGAGAGGCTGAGCAGTTCTTC. This codes for CASNLGLAGEAEQFF.

This rearrangement joins TRBV5-4 to TRBJ1-4, with D possibly matching TRBD1 (6 bases). The V gene lost 2 bases and the J gene lost 8 bases, with 16 bases spanning the gap. The CDR3 extends over 15 amino acids. Germline V lookup: CDR1 SGHNT, CDR2 YYREEE (reference sequence). The DNA for the CDR3 is TGTGCCAGCAGCTTAGACGGGACAAAAAGGGAAAAACTGTTTTTT. This sequence encodes CASSLDGTKREKLFF.

The chain employs TRBV5-4 and TRBJ2-3; D perhaps matches TRBD2 (5 bases). Germline loops: CDR1 SGHNT, CDR2 YYREEE (reference sequence). This CDR3 is built from 14 residues. The V gene lost 0 bases and the J gene lost 5 bases, with 10 bases spanning the gap. The CDR3 nucleotides read TGTGCCAGCAGCTTGGGTGATCGGGAAGATACGCAGTATTTT. Translating gives CASSLGDREDTQYF. The full variable domain, in which reference TRBV5-4 and TRBJ2-3 provide the parts outside the CDR3, is ETGVTQSPTHLIKTRGQQVTLRCSSQSGHNTVSWYQQALGQGPQFIFQYYREEENGRGNFPPRFSGLQFPNYSSELNVNALELDDSALYLCASSLGDREDTQYFGPGTRLTVL.

The gene calls are TRBV5-4 and TRBJ2-3; D not resolved. This CDR3 is built from 12 residues. CDR1 is SGHNT and CDR2 is YYREEE in the germline V gene (reference sequence). Trimming pared 3 bases from V and 4 bases from J, leaving 6 bases between. CDR3 DNA sequence: TGTGCCAGCAGCTCGGTAGCAGATACGCAGTATTTT. Encoded protein: CASSSVADTQYF.

This clone was counted a single time. The chain has TRBV29-1 and TRBJ2-5; D call uncertain. This CDR3 spans 12 amino acids. Per germline, CDR1 SQVTM and CDR2 ANQGSEA. V shed 4 bases and J shed 0 bases, with 6 bases lying between them. DNA for the CDR3: TGCAGCGTTGTACAGTACCAAGAGACCCAGTACTTC. It specifies CSVVQYQETQYF.

In its sample, this clone was seen once. V usage is TRBV18 and J usage is TRBJ2-1; the D is unclear. V lost 3 bases, J lost 0 bases, and 15 bases lay in between. The CDR3 totals 17 residues. Germline CDR1 and CDR2: KGHSH and LQKENI. The CDR3 reads CASSPIPSRSSYNEQFF. The CDR3 DNA follows: TGTGCCAGCTCACCTATTCCTAGTCGGAGCTCCTACAATGAGCAGTTCTTC.

The chain has TRBV19 and TRBJ1-5; 9 bases align to TRBD1. The germline V gene has CDR1 LNHDA and CDR2 SQIVND (reference sequence). The CDR3 extends over 14 amino acids. Trimming removed 5 bases from V and 7 bases from J; junction bases left unmatched: 6. In DNA form, the CDR3 reads TGTGCCAGTAGTGCACAGGGGGCCGGCCAGCCCCAGCATTTT. Translating it yields CASSAQGAGQPQHF.

The rearrangement uses TRBV28 and TRBJ1-1; D gene ambiguous. The CDR3 extends over 15 amino acids. V was cut by 5 bases and J by 3 bases, with 16 bases left in between. From germline, CDR1 is MDHEN and CDR2 SYDVKM. The CDR3 loop reads CASSTRPDMYTEAFF. The CDR3 bases are TGTGCCAGCAGTACCCGGCCAGACATGTACACTGAAGCTTTCTTT.

On this clone itself: A junction boundary mismatches the germline segment, possibly from a read error. The chain is built from TRBV29-1 and TRBJ1-4; TRBD1 is a possible D gene (5 bases). Germline CDR1 reads SQVTM; CDR2 reads ANQGSEA. CDR3 size: 11 residues. This chain's CDR3 is CSVEAGTVLFF. In DNA, the CDR3 is TGCAGCGTGGAAGCCGGGACTGTACTGTTTTTT.

V and J are TRBV5-1 and TRBJ2-7, with TRBD2 matching over 14 bases. Trimming cost V 4 bases and J 3 bases; bases outside gene matches: 6. CDR3 length: 16 residues. Germline loops: CDR1 SGHRS, CDR2 YFSETQ. CDR3 in amino acids: CASSRGTSGRLYEQYF. The CDR3 bases are TGCGCCAGCAGCCGAGGGACTAGCGGGAGACTCTACGAGCAGTACTTC.

The J gene is TRBJ2-7, the V gene TRBV4-1; perhaps D is TRBD1 or TRBD2 (5 bases each). CDR1 is MGHRA, CDR2 YSYEKL, per germline. The CDR3 runs to 17 residues. The germline V and J ends were trimmed by 3 bases and 0 bases, with 18 bases remaining between them. DNA of the CDR3: TGCGCCAGCAGCCAGCGTTTGGGGCCCGGGGCCTCCTACGAGCAGTACTTC. This gives the protein CASSQRLGPGASYEQYF.

The rearrangement joins TRBV5-4 to TRBJ2-1; tentatively, D is TRBD1 (5 bases). The CDR3 totals 15 residues. CDR1 and CDR2 from the germline V gene are SGHNT and YYREEE (reference sequence). V shed 4 bases and J shed 0 bases, with 11 bases lying between them. The CDR3, as DNA: TGTGCCAGCAGCGAGGACATGAGCTCCTACAATGAGCAGTTCTTC. This translates into CASSEDMSSYNEQFF. The full variable domain, its missing parts supplied by reference TRBV5-4 and TRBJ2-1, is ETGVTQSPTHLIKTRGQQVTLRCSSQSGHNTVSWYQQALGQGPQFIFQYYREEENGRGNFPPRFSGLQFPNYSSELNVNALELDDSALYLCASSEDMSSYNEQFFGPGTRLTVL.

The rearrangement joins TRBV27 to TRBJ2-1; TRBD2 matches at 15 bases. CDR1 MNHEY and CDR2 SMNVEV come from the germline V gene (reference sequence). V shed 6 bases, J shed 7 bases, and the junction held 13 bases outside the gene matches. This CDR3 contains 18 residues. CDR3 sequence (DNA): TGTGCCAGCAGCCCTAGACCGGGACTAGCGGGAGGTATAAATGAGCAGTTCTTC. This codes for CASSPRPGLAGGINEQFF.

The rearrangement uses TRBV27 and TRBJ2-3; tentatively, D is TRBD2 (6 bases). Deletions cut 0 bases from V and 8 bases from J, with 15 bases between. Germline V gene sequence: CDR1 MNHEY, CDR2 SMNVEV (reference sequence). The CDR3 totals 15 residues. In nucleotides, the CDR3 is TGTGCCAGCAGTTTATCTCGCGGGGCGTGGAGTACGCAGTATTTT. Protein sequence: CASSLSRGAWSTQYF.

The chain links TRBV28 to TRBJ2-1; D is perhaps TRBD2 (6 bases). The CDR3 is 15 amino acids. V dropped 4 bases and J dropped 4 bases, with 14 bases sitting between them. CDR1 is MDHEN, CDR2 SYDVKM, per germline. The CDR3 reads CASSSPASGYNEQFF. DNA of the CDR3: TGTGCCAGCAGTTCCCCCGCGAGCGGGTACAATGAGCAGTTCTTC.